This paragraph covers one T cell receptor (beta chain) sequence. As yet, its antigen is unknown. Genomic DNA constituted the template upon which TCR beta VDJ and CDR3 profiling was performed. TCRdb redid the calling of the reads with MiXCR, one entry per CDR3 protein. The sample gives 200,000 to 250,000 distinct CDR3 sequences, less than 75% of which show up once; roughly 53% is in the top ten. Germline V gives CDR1 SGHTA, CDR2 FQGNSA. This CDR3 spans 15 amino acids. Deletions cut 8 bases from V and 2 bases from J, with 16 bases between. All patients picked for sequencing had shown, by flow cytometry, an expansion of CD8+CD57+ cells. No therapy was given to patients before blood sampling. These data come from a study of CD8+CD57+ T cells in acquired aplastic anemia. Study context: Mean yield of DNA from sorted CD4+ and CD8+ cells was about 3.2 ug. Study-level points and caveats: The study identified about 30 CD8+ CDR3 sequences shared by patients and controls. Any difference that existed in CD8+ Simpson's diversity between patients and controls was not significant.

This sequence originates from a human donor with aplastic anemia. The chain uses TRBV7-2 and TRBJ2-1, with TRBD1 as a possible D gene (6 bases). Sequenced sample: sorted CD4+, CD8+, or CD8+CD57+ T cells (not recorded which) from PBMCs. The CDR3 nucleotides read TGTGCCAGCTGGACAACAGGGTCGGCCTACAATGAGCAGTTCTTC. Translating it yields CASWTTGSAYNEQFF.